The 18 T cell receptor beta chains below were found in one sample sequenced in a study of blood T cell repertoires in COVID-19. TCRdb's table, derived via immunoSEQ multiplex PCR, lists solely in-frame clones and lacks some. The data hold some 120,000 clones, with about 85% observed a single time. Sequencing used peripheral blood. All receptors come from a human donor in a cohort sampled during active COVID-19.

V usage is TRBV24-1 and J usage is TRBJ2-7, with a possible D match to TRBD1 (5 bases). Germline V lookup: CDR1 KGHDR, CDR2 SFDVKD. The germline V and J ends were trimmed by 0 bases and 4 bases, with 6 bases remaining between them. The CDR3 runs to 13 residues. The CDR3 bases are TGTGCCACCAGTGATTTGGGACAATACGAGCAGTACGTC. Translated, it gives CATSDLGQYEQYV.

V usage is TRBV7-6 and J usage is TRBJ1-2; 7 bases line up with TRBD1. Looked up from germline, CDR1 is SGHVS and CDR2 is FNYEAQ. CDR3 length equals 14 residues. The junction had 6 bases not matched to a gene; V was cut back by 4 bases and J by 4 bases. The CDR3 coding sequence is TGTGCCAGCAGCTCCCAGGGGGGCACCTATGGCTACACCTTC. Translation gives CASSSQGGTYGYTF. Looking up the rest from reference TRBV7-6 and TRBJ1-2 gives the full variable domain: GAGVSQSPRYKVTKRGQDVALRCDPISGHVSLYWYRQALGQGPEFLTYFNYEAQQDKSGLPNDRFSAERPEGSISTLTIQRTEQRDSAMYRCASSSQGGTYGYTFGSGTRLTVV.

The chain links TRBV3-1 (or the pseudogene TRBV3-2) to TRBJ1-2; possibly TRBD1 for D (6 bases). The CDR3 consists of 13 residues. CDR1 and CDR2 (germline): LGHDT, YNNKEL (reference sequence). V was shortened by 2 bases and J by 7 bases, with 11 bases between the two germline ends. The CDR3 loop is CASSQPTGSGYTF. For the CDR3, the DNA is TGTGCCAGCAGCCAACCAACAGGGTCTGGCTACACCTTC.

Only one count was recorded for this clone. J is TRBJ2-1 and V is TRBV7-9; D remains unclear. V shed 3 bases and J shed 0 bases, with 9 bases lying between them. From germline, CDR1 is SEHNR and CDR2 FQNEAQ (reference sequence). This CDR3 has 15 amino acids. The DNA for the CDR3 is TGTGCCAGCAGCTTCGGTGAAAGCTCCTACAATGAGCAGTTCTTC. Translated, it gives CASSFGESSYNEQFF.

This chain connects TRBV19 to TRBJ1-2; TRBD1 might be the D (6 bases). Germline CDR1 reads LNHDA; CDR2 reads SQIVND (reference sequence). Deletions cut 6 bases from V and 6 bases from J, with 14 bases between. The CDR3 covers 13 residues. The chain's CDR3 is CASSLYRVDGYTF. CDR3 bases: TGTGCCAGTAGCTTATACAGGGTCGATGGCTACACCTTC.

This clone was recorded once. The chain couples TRBV9 to TRBJ2-3; TRBD2 matches at 10 bases. Losses at the gene ends were 3 bases for V and 0 bases for J; bases not matched to a gene: 25. The germline CDR1 and CDR2 sequences are SGDLS and YYNGEE. CDR3 length: 23 amino acids. CDR3 residues: CASSAPLRASGSELKGSTDTQYF. Written as DNA, the CDR3 is TGTGCCAGCAGCGCACCATTAAGGGCTAGCGGGAGTGAGTTGAAGGGGAGCACAGATACGCAGTATTTT.

This clone was observed a few times. The CDR3 sequence is CASSNEGAGRNTDTQYF. CDR3 bases: TGTGCCAGCAGCAACGAGGGGGCGGGCCGAAACACAGATACGCAGTATTTT. V is TRBV21-1 and J is TRBJ2-3; no check of the table's D call, TRBD1, against the DNA was made. TRBV21-1 is annotated as a pseudogene. The CDR3 covers 17 residues.

The chain couples TRBV12-3 or TRBV12-4 to TRBJ1-1; the match to TRBD1 covers 7 bases. The V segment lost 10 bases and the J segment 1 base; nucleotides outside the gene matches: 6. This CDR3 spans 13 amino acids. The chain's CDR3 is CATQTGANTEAFF. In DNA, the CDR3 is TGTGCCACCCAAACAGGGGCGAACACTGAAGCTTTCTTT.

The chain combines TRBV6-5 with TRBJ1-1; D is unclear. Germline lookup yields CDR1 MNHEY and CDR2 SVGAGI. The CDR3 runs 14 residues. V was pared by 7 bases and J by 1 base, with 13 bases between. The CDR3 reads CASNWLQSNTEAFF. The CDR3 nucleotides are TGTGCCAGCAATTGGTTACAGTCGAACACTGAAGCTTTCTTT.

The rearrangement uses TRBV12-3 or TRBV12-4 and TRBJ1-1; 7 bases fit TRBD1. The V and J ends lost 8 bases and 2 bases, in that order; junction bases with no gene match: 5. The CDR3 consists of 13 residues. CDR3: CASSRDSNTEAFF. The CDR3 DNA reads TGTGCCAGCTCCCGGGACAGTAACACTGAAGCTTTCTTT.

This clone was detected only once. The chain links TRBV11-3 to TRBJ2-5; no clear D. V lost 1 base and J 5 bases, leaving 14 bases between the germline ends. This CDR3 is 15 amino acids long. The germline gives CDR1 SGHNT, CDR2 YENEEA. This CDR3 reads CASSLGDNNWETQYF. The CDR3 DNA is TGTGCCAGCAGCTTAGGTGACAACAATTGGGAGACCCAGTACTTC.

The chain uses TRBV4-3 and TRBJ1-1, with 7 nucleotides matching TRBD1. The trim removed 3 bases at V and 1 base at J, leaving 11 bases unmatched. CDR3 length: 17 amino acids. CDR1 is LGHNA and CDR2 is YSLEER in the germline V gene. CDR3 nucleotide sequence: TGCGCCAGCAGCCATAGGAATTCGGGACAGACGAACACTGAAGCTTTCTTT. As protein: CASSHRNSGQTNTEAFF.

The chain links TRBV9 to TRBJ2-7; TRBD1 matches 9 bases. V shed 1 base, J shed 4 bases, and the junction held 6 bases outside the gene matches. The CDR3 runs to 15 residues. Germline V gene sequence: CDR1 SGDLS, CDR2 YYNGEE. This CDR3 is CASSVLPGQGYEQYF. The CDR3 DNA sequence: TGTGCCAGCAGCGTACTACCGGGACAGGGTTACGAGCAGTACTTC.

The DNA for the CDR3 is TGTGCCAGCAGCTTGGGCGGGGGATTCACAGATACGCAGTATTTT. Its protein product is CASSLGGGFTDTQYF. The gene calls are TRBV7-6 and TRBJ2-3, with TRBD2 matching over 7 bases. The CDR3 runs 15 residues. J gave up 2 bases and V 3 bases, and 5 bases lay outside the gene matches. CDR1 and CDR2 from the germline V gene are SGHVS and FNYEAQ.

The chain employs TRBV28 and TRBJ1-4; a weak D match, TRBD1 (5 bases). CDR1 MDHEN and CDR2 SYDVKM come from the germline V gene. V lost 3 bases to trimming and J lost 8 bases, with 19 bases between them. This CDR3 is 16 amino acids long. CDR3 sequence: CASSFRQGGPLEKLFF. CDR3 DNA: TGTGCCAGCAGTTTTAGGCAGGGAGGGCCCCTGGAAAAACTGTTTTTT.

This clone was detected only once. This sequence joins TRBV7-2 and TRBJ2-1; 9 bases line up with TRBD2. CDR1 SGHTA and CDR2 FQGNSA come from the germline V gene. V shed 4 bases, J shed 4 bases, and the junction held 5 bases outside the gene matches. The length of the CDR3 is 15 residues. CDR3 sequence (DNA): TGTGCCAGCAGCTCCGATAGCGGGAGATACAATGAGCAGTTCTTC. Its protein product is CASSSDSGRYNEQFF.

The CDR3 spells CSVSHEGGVKLRGYTF. DNA of the CDR3: TGCAGCGTTTCTCACGAGGGGGGGGTAAAGTTGCGTGGCTACACCTTC. The chain uses TRBV29-1 and TRBJ1-2, with a weak D call TRBD1 (6 bases). Trimming removed 5 bases at V and 7 bases at J, with 26 bases between. From germline, CDR1 is SQVTM and CDR2 ANQGSEA. The CDR3 contains 16 residues.

This rearrangement joins TRBV9 to TRBJ2-3; 9 bases are shared with TRBD1. CDR1 and CDR2 from the germline V gene are SGDLS and YYNGEE. The CDR3 spans 14 residues. With V trimmed by 3 bases and J by 3 bases, 2 bases remained unmatched. DNA for the CDR3: TGTGCCAGCAGCGCACAGGGGGCGACAGATACGCAGTATTTT. Translation: CASSAQGATDTQYF.